The 6 T cell receptor beta chains below come from one sample, sequenced in a study of blood T cell repertoires in COVID-19. Sequenced by immunoSEQ multiplex PCR; TCRdb stores in-frame clones only, minus some. Of about 430,000 clones detected, over 75% appear once; the ten largest clones hold 1.1%. The sequenced material came from PBMCs or T cells enriched from blood (not recorded which). The receptors were sampled from a man aged 25-45 years who had recovered from COVID-19.

V usage is TRBV23-1 and J usage is TRBJ2-1; TRBD1 agrees at 10 bases. TRBV23-1 is assigned to the ORF class and has an uncertain function. CDR3 size: 15 residues. The V and J ends lost 6 bases and 2 bases, in that order; junction bases with no gene match: 4. The CDR3 bases are TGCGCCAGCAGCTCCGGGACAGGGGCCTACAATGAGCAGTTCTTC. It yields the protein CASSSGTGAYNEQFF.

The V call is TRBV5-3, the J call TRBJ1-1, with 9 positions matching TRBD1. TRBV5-3 has ORF status, its function being uncertain. V gave up 8 bases and J gave up 3 bases; unmatched junction bases: 5. This CDR3 has 13 amino acids. CDR3 region: CARRDRDYTEAFF. The CDR3 nucleotides read TGTGCCAGGAGGGACAGGGATTACACTGAAGCTTTCTTT.

The rearrangement uses TRBV28 and TRBJ2-7, with no clear D. CDR1 is MDHEN and CDR2 is SYDVKM in the germline V gene. Deletions cut 5 bases from V and 3 bases from J, with 14 bases between. The CDR3 has 14 residues. CDR3 protein: CASSPLRYGYEQYF. The CDR3 DNA reads as TGTGCCAGCAGTCCACTCCGATACGGCTACGAGCAGTACTTC.

This chain connects TRBV2 to TRBJ1-5, with unresolved D. The CDR3 length is 17 residues. V was cut by 0 bases and J by 0 bases, with 12 bases left in between. The V gene's germline CDR1 is SNHLY and CDR2 FYNNEI. CDR3 coding DNA: TGTGCCAGCAGTGAAGCGCTAACAGTCGATAGCAATCAGCCCCAGCATTTT. As protein: CASSEALTVDSNQPQHF.

As concerns this clone: One junction end disagrees with the germline gene, perhaps due to a read error. This rearrangement joins TRBV7-7 to TRBJ2-2, with TRBD2 identical over 9 bases. CDR1 and CDR2 (germline): SSHAT, FNYEAQ (reference sequence). The CDR3 sequence is 16 residues long. CDR3 nucleotides: TGTGCTAGCAGCCGTAGCGGGAGTGGTTGGGCCGGGGAGCTGTTTTTT. Its protein is CASSRSGSGWAGELFF.

The CDR3 protein is CASRGTNLRNEAFF. As DNA, the CDR3 is TGTGCCAGCAGAGGGACAAACTTAAGAAATGAAGCTTTCTTT. J is TRBJ1-1 and V is TRBV3-1 (or the pseudogene TRBV3-2); maybe TRBD1 (6 bases). The germline V and J ends were trimmed by 6 bases and 7 bases, with 18 bases remaining between them. The CDR3 totals 14 residues. Germline V gene sequence: CDR1 LGHDT, CDR2 YNNKEL (reference sequence).